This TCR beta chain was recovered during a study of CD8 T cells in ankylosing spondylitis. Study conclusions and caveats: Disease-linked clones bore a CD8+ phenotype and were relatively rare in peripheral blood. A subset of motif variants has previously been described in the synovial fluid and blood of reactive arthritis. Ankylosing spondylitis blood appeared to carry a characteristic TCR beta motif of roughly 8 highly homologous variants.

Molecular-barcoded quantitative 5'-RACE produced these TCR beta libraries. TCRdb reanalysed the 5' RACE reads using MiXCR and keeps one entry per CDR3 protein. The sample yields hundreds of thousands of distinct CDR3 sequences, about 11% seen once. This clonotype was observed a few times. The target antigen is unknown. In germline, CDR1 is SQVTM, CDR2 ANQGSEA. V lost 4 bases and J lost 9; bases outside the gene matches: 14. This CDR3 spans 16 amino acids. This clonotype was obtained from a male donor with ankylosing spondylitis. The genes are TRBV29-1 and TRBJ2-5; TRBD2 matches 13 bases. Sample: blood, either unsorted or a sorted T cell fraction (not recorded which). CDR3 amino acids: CSVGVVGTSGKSPQYF. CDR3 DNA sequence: TGCAGCGTTGGAGTTGTGGGGACTAGCGGGAAATCGCCCCAGTACTTC.